These 27 T cell receptor beta chains came from one sample sequenced in a study of radiotherapy plus CTLA-4 blockade in lung cancer. Profiled with immunoSEQ multiplex PCR; TCRdb holds only in-frame clones, not every one. The sample lists fewer than 100,000 clones, around four fifths occurring once. The sample here was peripheral blood, taken from a patient treated with radiotherapy plus ipilimumab. The receptor source for this set is a human donor with non-small cell lung cancer who had stable disease on radiotherapy plus ipilimumab.

The V and J genes are TRBV7-3 and TRBJ1-6, with TRBD1 matching 10 bases. J gave up 9 bases and V 4 bases, and 3 bases lay outside the gene matches. Germline V CDR1 and CDR2: SGHTA, FQGTGA. The CDR3 totals 14 residues. This CDR3 reads CASSSTGGASPLHF. DNA for the CDR3: TGTGCCAGCAGCTCGACAGGGGGCGCTTCACCCCTCCACTTT.

This clone was seen a single time. The rearrangement joins TRBV7-7 to TRBJ2-6; D call uncertain. CDR1 is SSHAT and CDR2 is FNYEAQ in the germline V gene (reference sequence). The V gene lost 5 bases and the J gene lost 5 bases, with 19 bases spanning the gap. This CDR3 is built from 17 residues. The CDR3 DNA is TGTGCCAGCAGCCGCCCTTCGCCACAAAGTCGGGCCAACGTCCTGACTTTC. It translates to CASSRPSPQSRANVLTF. The variable domain in full, completed from reference TRBV7-7 and TRBJ2-6, reads GAGVSQSPRYKVTKRGQDVTLRCDPISSHATLYWYQQALGQGPEFLTYFNYEAQPDKSGLPSDRFSAERPEGSISTLTIQRTEQRDSAMYRCASSRPSPQSRANVLTFGAGSRLTVL.

The rearrangement links TRBV5-1 to TRBJ1-5; 7 nucleotides align to TRBD1. This CDR3 has 15 residues. V trimming: 0 bases; J trimming: 8 bases; junction bases outside the gene matches: 8. Germline-derived CDR1 and CDR2 are SGHRS and YFSETQ. The CDR3 sequence is CASSLGQGFGEPQHF. CDR3 nucleotide sequence: TGCGCCAGCAGCTTGGGACAGGGATTCGGCGAGCCCCAGCATTTT.

The chain uses TRBV30 and TRBJ1-1; no firm D call. Germline lookup yields CDR1 GTSNPN and CDR2 SVGIG (reference sequence). The CDR3 is 13 amino acids. The V gene lost 4 bases and the J gene lost 0 bases, with 9 bases spanning the gap. CDR3 nucleotide sequence: TGTGCCTGGATTACACCATTGAACACTGAAGCTTTCTTT. Protein product: CAWITPLNTEAFF.

This rearrangement joins TRBV27 to TRBJ1-5, with a weak D call TRBD1 (5 bases). CDR1 and CDR2 (germline): MNHEY, SMNVEV (reference sequence). This CDR3 is built from 14 residues. Trimming took 6 bases from V and 1 from J, leaving 10 bases between them. The CDR3 loop is CASSWGRSNQPQHF. DNA for the CDR3: TGTGCCAGCAGCTGGGGACGGAGCAATCAGCCCCAGCATTTT.

This clone was seen just once. V gene TRBV2 combines with J gene TRBJ2-1; 11 positions match TRBD1. This CDR3 spans 17 amino acids. The V segment lost 4 bases and the J segment 2 bases; nucleotides outside the gene matches: 7. Germline V gene lookup returns CDR1 SNHLY and CDR2 FYNNEI. This CDR3 reads CASSGRPGQGAYNEQFF. The DNA for the CDR3 is TGTGCCAGCAGTGGACGACCGGGACAGGGGGCCTACAATGAGCAGTTCTTC.

The V call is TRBV2, the J call TRBJ2-7; 10 positions match TRBD2. CDR1 and CDR2 from the germline V gene are SNHLY and FYNNEI. The CDR3 has 17 amino acids. The V and J ends lost 3 bases and 0 bases, in that order; junction bases with no gene match: 8. CDR3 protein: CASSDPGLAASSYEQYF. The CDR3, as DNA: TGTGCCAGCAGTGACCCTGGACTAGCGGCGAGCTCCTACGAGCAGTACTTC.

The chain carries TRBV18 and TRBJ2-7, with D possibly being TRBD1 or TRBD2 (6 bases each). This CDR3 contains 14 residues. Trimming cost V 2 bases and J 3 bases, with 11 bases left between them. Germline V gene lookup returns CDR1 KGHSH and CDR2 LQKENI. The CDR3 sequence is CASSPSRGGYEQYF. CDR3 nucleotide sequence: TGTGCCAGCTCACCAAGCAGGGGAGGCTACGAGCAGTACTTC.

The V and J genes are TRBV10-3 and TRBJ1-1, with D tentatively TRBD1 (6 bases). V lost 4 bases, J lost 5 bases, and 23 bases lay in between. The CDR3 runs 17 residues. In germline, CDR1 is ENHRY, CDR2 SYGVKD. The CDR3 loop is CAISVLDSAISNTEAFF. The CDR3 DNA sequence: TGTGCCATCAGTGTCCTGGACAGCGCAATTTCTAATACTGAAGCTTTCTTT.

The chain is built from TRBV28 and TRBJ2-1; a possible D gene is TRBD1 (5 bases). Germline assignment: CDR1 MDHEN and CDR2 SYDVKM. V lost 3 bases, J lost 5 bases, and 11 bases lay in between. CDR3 length: 14 amino acids. CDR3 region: CASSFRVSNNEQFF. The CDR3 DNA is TGTGCCAGCAGTTTCAGGGTGTCAAACAATGAGCAGTTCTTC.

The CDR3 DNA reads TGTGCCAGCAGCTTAGATTTTAGACTAGCGGGAGCGAACTCCTACGAGCAGTACTTC. Its translation is CASSLDFRLAGANSYEQYF. The rearrangement uses TRBV11-2 and TRBJ2-7; 12 nucleotides match TRBD2. The length of the CDR3 is 19 residues. Germline loops: CDR1 SGHAT, CDR2 FQNNGV. V lost 0 bases to trimming and J lost 0 bases; unmatched junction nucleotides: 9.

The V gene is TRBV5-1, the J gene TRBJ2-3, with 7 bases that match TRBD2. The junction had 5 bases not matched to a gene; V was cut back by 2 bases and J by 2 bases. The CDR3 runs to 15 residues. Germline CDR1 reads SGHRS; CDR2 reads YFSETQ. CDR3 loop: CASSFLGGTTDTQYF. For the CDR3, the DNA is TGCGCCAGCAGCTTTCTGGGAGGGACCACAGATACGCAGTATTTT.

This clone appeared a few times. The CDR3 coding sequence is TGCAGCGTTGAAGGGGCGGCCGACAGGAACTATGGCTACACCTTC. Its translation: CSVEGAADRNYGYTF. The chain uses TRBV29-1 and TRBJ1-2; a possible D gene is TRBD1 (6 bases). The germline V and J ends were trimmed by 1 base and 2 bases, with 14 bases remaining between them. Looked up from germline, CDR1 is SQVTM and CDR2 is ANQGSEA. The CDR3 has 15 residues.

The J gene is TRBJ2-3, the V gene TRBV27, with D perhaps matching TRBD2 (7 bases). The CDR3 runs to 16 residues. The germline V gene encodes CDR1 MNHEY and CDR2 SMNVEV (reference sequence). V was clipped by 2 bases and J by 2 bases, with 14 bases between them. CDR3 in DNA: TGTGCCAGCAGTTTAGAAGGGGGGGGACACACAGATACGCAGTATTTT. It translates to CASSLEGGGHTDTQYF.

This clone was found a few times. The V and J genes are TRBV6-6 and TRBJ2-3; no clear D gene. CDR3 length equals 11 residues. Per the germline V gene, CDR1 is MNHNY and CDR2 is SVGAGI (reference sequence). The V end lost 6 bases, the J end lost 5 bases, and 6 bases lay between the germline ends. CDR3 residues: CASSGIDTQYF. CDR3 nucleotides: TGTGCCAGCAGCGGTATAGATACGCAGTATTTT.

This chain connects TRBV13 to TRBJ2-4, with no clear D. The CDR3 covers 15 residues. V gave up 5 bases and J gave up 6 bases, with 17 bases separating them. Germline V gives CDR1 PRHDT, CDR2 FYEKMQ (reference sequence). CDR3 protein: CASSPAERIINIQYF. The CDR3 nucleotides read TGTGCCAGCAGCCCGGCCGAGAGAATTATAAACATTCAGTACTTC. The full variable domain, with the rest looked up from reference TRBV13 and TRBJ2-4, is AAGVIQSPRHLIKEKRETATLKCYPIPRHDTVYWYQQGPGQDPQFLISFYEKMQSDKGSIPDRFSAQQFSDYHSELNMSSLELGDSALYFCASSPAERIINIQYFGAGTRLSVL.

The rearrangement joins TRBV29-1 to TRBJ2-1; 15 nucleotides align to TRBD2. Per the germline V gene, CDR1 is SQVTM and CDR2 is ANQGSEA. The V gene end was trimmed by 0 bases and the J gene end by 10 bases; junction bases not matched to a gene: 19. The CDR3 contains 20 residues. The CDR3 bases are TGCAGCGTTGAAGATAACTTCCCGATCAGGACTAGCGGGAGGGCCTGGGAGCAGTTCTTC. Its protein product is CSVEDNFPIRTSGRAWEQFF.

The V call is TRBV5-1, the J call TRBJ2-2, with 9 bases aligning to TRBD1. Germline trimming cut 4 bases from V and 5 bases from J; bases unmatched to any gene: 6. Germline V gene sequence: CDR1 SGHRS, CDR2 YFSETQ. The CDR3 has 15 residues. As DNA, the CDR3 is TGCGCCAGCAGCGCCGGGACAGGGAGGACCGGGGAGCTGTTTTTT. This encodes CASSAGTGRTGELFF.

This chain connects TRBV5-1 to TRBJ2-2, with 11 bases matching TRBD2. CDR3 length: 15 residues. Germline V CDR1 and CDR2: SGHRS, YFSETQ. V lost 1 base and J lost 9; bases outside the gene matches: 5. The CDR3 spells CASSLTSGSQRELFF. CDR3 DNA sequence: TGCGCCAGCAGCTTGACTAGCGGGAGCCAGCGGGAGCTGTTTTTT.

This clone was seen only a few times. Other DNA sequences within the sample encode an identical CDR3. The chain joins TRBV28 to TRBJ2-7; no reliable D call. The CDR3 spans 11 residues. V lost 2 bases to trimming and J lost 7 bases, with 6 bases between them. Germline lookup yields CDR1 MDHEN and CDR2 SYDVKM. The DNA of the CDR3 is TGTGCCAGCAGTTTAGTGGGGGAGCAGTACTTC. As protein: CASSLVGEQYF.

This chain connects TRBV30 to TRBJ1-3; perhaps TRBD1 as D (6 bases). The ends were cut back, 2 bases at V and 3 bases at J, with 14 bases in the middle. The CDR3 has 15 amino acids. Germline-derived CDR1 and CDR2 are GTSNPN and SVGIG (reference sequence). This CDR3 reads CAWSPPGQRGNTIYF. CDR3 in DNA: TGTGCCTGGAGTCCCCCGGGACAACGTGGAAACACCATATATTTT.

The rearrangement uses TRBV6-1 and TRBJ1-5; maybe TRBD1 (5 bases). Trimming cost V 8 bases and J 1 base, with 15 bases left between them. The CDR3 consists of 15 residues. Looked up from germline, CDR1 is MNHNS and CDR2 is SASEGT. CDR3 region: CASQYIRDSNQPQHF. DNA for the CDR3: TGTGCCAGCCAATATATAAGGGACAGCAATCAGCCCCAGCATTTT.

The V gene is TRBV19, the J gene TRBJ1-4; D is perhaps TRBD1 (5 bases). Germline CDR1 reads LNHDA; CDR2 reads SQIVND (reference sequence). The V gene lost 8 bases and the J gene lost 4 bases, with 11 bases spanning the gap. CDR3 size: 13 residues. The CDR3 region is CASGWGVNEKLFF. CDR3 DNA sequence: TGTGCCAGTGGTTGGGGGGTTAATGAAAAACTGTTTTTT.

This chain uses TRBV28 with TRBJ1-1; 7 nucleotides agree with TRBD1. The V segment lost 2 bases and the J segment 1 base; nucleotides outside the gene matches: 1. The germline V gene has CDR1 MDHEN and CDR2 SYDVKM. The CDR3 loop spans 14 amino acids. This chain's CDR3 is CASSLRTGNTEAFF. In DNA, the CDR3 is TGTGCCAGCAGTTTAAGGACAGGGAACACTGAAGCTTTCTTT.

The V and J genes are TRBV30 and TRBJ2-1, with TRBD1 identical over 10 bases. Germline lookup yields CDR1 GTSNPN and CDR2 SVGIG (reference sequence). V was pared by 2 bases and J by 5 bases, with 6 bases of the junction left unmatched. The CDR3 contains 15 residues. The CDR3 loop is CAWSLTGGDDNEQFF. The CDR3, as DNA: TGTGCCTGGAGTTTGACAGGGGGCGACGACAATGAGCAGTTCTTC.

The chain couples TRBV10-2 to TRBJ2-7; D possibly matches TRBD1 or TRBD2 (6 bases each). V lost 10 bases and J 4 bases, leaving 23 bases between the germline ends. The germline CDR1 and CDR2 sequences are WSHSY and SAAADI. This CDR3 is 15 amino acids long. The CDR3 sequence: CATKPYPGARYEQYF. The CDR3 coding sequence is TGCGCCACCAAACCCTACCCGGGGGCTAGGTACGAGCAGTACTTC.

This chain joins TRBV7-8 and TRBJ2-1, with TRBD2 matching over 7 bases. The CDR3 covers 13 residues. Unmatched junction bases numbered 3, after V lost 1 base and J lost 9 bases. Germline CDR1 reads SGHVS; CDR2 reads FQNEAQ. Here the CDR3 reads CASSLGLAVEQFF. As DNA, the CDR3 is TGTGCCAGCAGCTTAGGGCTAGCGGTTGAGCAGTTCTTC.